The source of this T cell receptor beta chain is a study of tumor and adjacent non-tumor tissue in lung cancer. Study-level information: Samples averaged approximately 3.9 million productive TCRbeta reads each.

No cell sorting was done before RNA was extracted from the tissue. Note on this clonotype: No antigen is known for it. Given the absence of the conserved phenylalanine or tryptophan at the CDR3 end, a read error is likely.

CDR3 length: 15 residues. Germline V gene data show CDR1 as SQVTM and CDR2 as ANQGSEA. Study observations and caveats: TCR diversity was significantly greater in tumor than normal lung tissue. Tumor repertoires had a smaller top 100 clone share than normal lung. Tumor TCR diversity, when higher, was linked to shorter survival.

The library came from three nested PCR rounds adapted from ARM-PCR protocols. Using its own MiXCR run on the multiplex PCR reads, TCRdb lists one record per CDR3 protein. The data show 60,000 to 85,000 distinct CDR3 sequences, roughly 80% seen once. The sequencing input was lung tumor tissue. This TCR was recovered from a woman between 45 and 65 years old with non-small cell lung cancer. The chain links TRBV29-1 to TRBJ2-3; TRBD2 might be the D (6 bases). CDR3 sequence: CNATRTIFSTDTQYY. The CDR3 DNA reads as TGCAACGCCACAAGGACTATATTTAGCACAGATACGCAGTATTAT.